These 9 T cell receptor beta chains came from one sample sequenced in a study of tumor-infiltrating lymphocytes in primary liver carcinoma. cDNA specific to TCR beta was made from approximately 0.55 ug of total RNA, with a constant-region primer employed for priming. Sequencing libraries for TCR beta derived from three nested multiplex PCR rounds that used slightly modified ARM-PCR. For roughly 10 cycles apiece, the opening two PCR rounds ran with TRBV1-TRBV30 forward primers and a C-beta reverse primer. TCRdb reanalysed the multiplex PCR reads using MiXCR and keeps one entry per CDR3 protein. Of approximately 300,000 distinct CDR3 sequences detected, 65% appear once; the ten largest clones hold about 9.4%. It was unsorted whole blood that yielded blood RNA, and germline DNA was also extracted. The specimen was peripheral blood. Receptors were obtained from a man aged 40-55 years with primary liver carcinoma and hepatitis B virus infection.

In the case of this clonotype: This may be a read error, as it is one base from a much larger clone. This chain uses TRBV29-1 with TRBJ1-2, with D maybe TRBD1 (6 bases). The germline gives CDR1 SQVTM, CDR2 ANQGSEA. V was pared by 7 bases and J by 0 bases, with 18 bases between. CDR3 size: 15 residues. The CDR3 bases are TGCAGCGCCAATTCGGGGGCGCTAGCTAACTATGGCTACACCTTC. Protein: CSANSGALANYGYTF.

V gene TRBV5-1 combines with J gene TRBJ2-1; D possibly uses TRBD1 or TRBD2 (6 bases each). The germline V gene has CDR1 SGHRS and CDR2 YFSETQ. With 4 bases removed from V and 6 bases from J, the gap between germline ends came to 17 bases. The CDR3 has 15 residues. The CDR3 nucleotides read TGCGCCAGCAGCCCGGGGGCGACGGTGGGCAATGAGCAGTTCTTC. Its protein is CASSPGATVGNEQFF.

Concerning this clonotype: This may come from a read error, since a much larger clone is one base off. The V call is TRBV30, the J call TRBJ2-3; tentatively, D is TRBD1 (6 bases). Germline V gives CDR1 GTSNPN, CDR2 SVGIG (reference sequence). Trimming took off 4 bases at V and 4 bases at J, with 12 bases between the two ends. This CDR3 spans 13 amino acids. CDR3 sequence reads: CAWNTGYPDTQYF. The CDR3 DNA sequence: TGTGCCTGGAATACAGGGTACCCAGATACGCAGTATTTT. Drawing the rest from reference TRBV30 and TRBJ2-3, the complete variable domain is SQTIHQWPATLVQPVGSPLSLECTVEGTSNPNLYWYRQAAGRGLQLLFYSVGIGQISSEVPQNLSASRPQDRQFILSSKKLLLSDSGFYLCAWNTGYPDTQYFGPGTRLTVL.

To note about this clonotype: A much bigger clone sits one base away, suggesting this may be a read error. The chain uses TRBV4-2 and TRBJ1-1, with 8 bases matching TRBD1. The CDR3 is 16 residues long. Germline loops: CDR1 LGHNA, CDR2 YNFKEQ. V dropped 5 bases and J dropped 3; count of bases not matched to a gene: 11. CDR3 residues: CASSFRGRGYDTEAFF. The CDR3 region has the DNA TGTGCCAGCAGCTTCAGGGGGCGCGGGTACGACACTGAAGCTTTCTTT.

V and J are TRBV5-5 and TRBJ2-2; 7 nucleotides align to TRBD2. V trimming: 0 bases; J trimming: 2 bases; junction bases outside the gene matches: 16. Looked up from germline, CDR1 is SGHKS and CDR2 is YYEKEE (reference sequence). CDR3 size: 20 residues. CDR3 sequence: CASSLEGRPWGGVNTGELFF. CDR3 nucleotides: TGTGCCAGCAGCTTGGAAGGCAGGCCATGGGGGGGAGTAAACACCGGGGAGCTGTTTTTT.

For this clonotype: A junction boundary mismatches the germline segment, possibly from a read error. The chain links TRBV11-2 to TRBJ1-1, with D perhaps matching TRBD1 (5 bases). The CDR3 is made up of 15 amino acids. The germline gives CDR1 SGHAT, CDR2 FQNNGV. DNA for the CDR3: TGTGCCAGTAGCTTAGATGGGGGGATGAACAGTGAAGCTTTCTTT. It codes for CASSLDGGMNSEAFF.

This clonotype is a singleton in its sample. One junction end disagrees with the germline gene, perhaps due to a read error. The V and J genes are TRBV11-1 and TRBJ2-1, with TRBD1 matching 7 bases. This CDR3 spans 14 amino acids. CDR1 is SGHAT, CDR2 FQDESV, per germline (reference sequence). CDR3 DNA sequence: TGTGCCATCAGCTTAGGACAGGTCTACAATGAGCGGTTCTTC. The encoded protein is CAISLGQVYNERFF.

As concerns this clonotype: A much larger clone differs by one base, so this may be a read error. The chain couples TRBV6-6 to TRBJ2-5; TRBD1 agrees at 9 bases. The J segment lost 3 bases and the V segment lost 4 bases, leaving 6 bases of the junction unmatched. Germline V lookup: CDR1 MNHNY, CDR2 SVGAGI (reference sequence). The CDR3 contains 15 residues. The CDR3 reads CASSSAGTGKETQYF. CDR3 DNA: TGTGCCAGCAGTTCCGCCGGGACAGGGAAAGAGACCCAGTACTTC.

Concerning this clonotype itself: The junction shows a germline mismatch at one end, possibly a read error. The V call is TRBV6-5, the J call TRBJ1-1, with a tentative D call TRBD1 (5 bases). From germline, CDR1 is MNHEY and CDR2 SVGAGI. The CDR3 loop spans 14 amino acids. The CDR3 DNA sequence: TGTGTCAGCAGTCAGCGACAGACGAACACTGAAGCTTTCTTT. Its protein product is CVSSQRQTNTEAFF.